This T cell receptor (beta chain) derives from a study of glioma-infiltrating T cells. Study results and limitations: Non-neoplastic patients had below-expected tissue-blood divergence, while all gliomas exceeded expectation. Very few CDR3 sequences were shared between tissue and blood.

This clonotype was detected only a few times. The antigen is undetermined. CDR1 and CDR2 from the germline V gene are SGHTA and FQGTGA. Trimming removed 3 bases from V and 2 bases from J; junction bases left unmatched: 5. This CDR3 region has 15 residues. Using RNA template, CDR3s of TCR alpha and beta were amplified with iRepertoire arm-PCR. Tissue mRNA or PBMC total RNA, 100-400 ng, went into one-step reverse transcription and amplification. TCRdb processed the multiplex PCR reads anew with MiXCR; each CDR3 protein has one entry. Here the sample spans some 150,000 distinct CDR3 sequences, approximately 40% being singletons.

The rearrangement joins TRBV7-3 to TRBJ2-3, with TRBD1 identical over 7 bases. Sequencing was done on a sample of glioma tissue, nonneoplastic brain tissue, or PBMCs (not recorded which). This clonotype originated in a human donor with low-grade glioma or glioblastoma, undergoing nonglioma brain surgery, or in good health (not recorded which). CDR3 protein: CASSLTGIHTDTQYF. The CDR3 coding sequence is TGTGCCAGCAGCTTGACAGGGATTCACACAGATACGCAGTATTTT.